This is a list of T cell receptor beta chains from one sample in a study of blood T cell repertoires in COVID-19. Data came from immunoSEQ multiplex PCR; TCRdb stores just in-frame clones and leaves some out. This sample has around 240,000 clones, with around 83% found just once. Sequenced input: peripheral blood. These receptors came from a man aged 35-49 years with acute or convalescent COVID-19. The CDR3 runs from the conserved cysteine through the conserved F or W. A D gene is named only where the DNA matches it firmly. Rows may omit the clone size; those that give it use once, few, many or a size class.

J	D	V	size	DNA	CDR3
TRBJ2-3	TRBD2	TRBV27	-	TGTGCCAGCAGTTTATCCCTAGCGGGGGTTACAGATACGCAGTATTTT	CASSLSLAGVTDTQYF
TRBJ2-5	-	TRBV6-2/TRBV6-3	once	TGTGCCAGCAGTTACTTCGGGGAGACCCAGTACTTC	CASSYFGETQYF
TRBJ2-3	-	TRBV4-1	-	TGCGCCCGCAGCCAAAGCCGGTTTGGGGGGGGGCCAACAGATACGCAGTATTTT	CARSQSRFGGGPTDTQYF
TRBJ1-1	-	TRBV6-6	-	TGTGCCAGCACCGAACGACAGTACACTGAAGCTTTCTTT	CASTERQYTEAFF
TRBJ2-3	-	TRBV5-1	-	TGCGCCAGCAGCTCGTTAACAGATACGCAGTATTTT	CASSSLTDTQYF
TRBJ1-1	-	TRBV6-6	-	TGTGCCAGCAGTTACGGAGGGACCGGGGGCACTGAAGCTTTCTTT	CASSYGGTGGTEAFF
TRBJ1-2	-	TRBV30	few	TGTGCCTGGAGTAGGGGGGGCAACTATGGCTACACCTTC	CAWSRGGNYGYTF
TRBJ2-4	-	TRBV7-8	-	TGTGCCAGCAATACTCCGGAACAGCGGAAAAACATTCAGTACTTC	CASNTPEQRKNIQYF
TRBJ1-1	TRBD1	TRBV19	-	TGTGCCAGTAACGACAGGGGGAACACTGAAGCTTTCTTT	CASNDRGNTEAFF
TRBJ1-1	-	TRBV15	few	TGTGCCACCAGCAGAGATCGGGGGAACACTGAAGCTTTCTTT	CATSRDRGNTEAFF
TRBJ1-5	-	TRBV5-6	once	TGTGCCAGCAGCTTGGCGAGTCAGCCCCAGCATTTT	CASSLASQPQHF